The present T cell receptor (beta chain) was sequenced within a study of cytomegalovirus exposure and HLA in healthy donors. Study-wide points: TCR beta sequences reportedly predicted the HLA-A and HLA-B alleles of most subjects accurately. Some public TCRs appeared in many individuals, while most sequences were rare.

Germline V lookup: CDR1 MDHEN, CDR2 SYDVKM. The V and J ends lost 2 bases and 0 bases respectively, with 9 bases between them. The CDR3 is 15 residues long. PCR amplification relied on 60 Vbeta primers (plus 13 Jbeta primers). Profiling relied on immunoSEQ multiplex PCR, and the TCRdb table lists in-frame clones only, not all of them. The data hold about 170,000 clones, with roughly 70% observed a single time. For this clone: Its antigen is undetermined.

Donors were nominally healthy when sampled, though unrecorded immune exposures were likely. Source material: PBMCs. J is TRBJ2-3 and V is TRBV28; D perhaps matches TRBD2 (5 bases). This clonotype was obtained from a girl aged 5-17 years in good health and CMV-seronegative. CDR3 amino acids: CASSLIRGSTDTQYF. CDR3 coding DNA: TGTGCCAGCAGTTTAATACGGGGAAGCACAGATACGCAGTATTTT. Complete variable domain (other parts from reference TRBV28 and TRBJ2-3): DVKVTQSSRYLVKRTGEKVFLECVQDMDHENMFWYRQDPGLGLRLIYFSYDVKMKEKGDIPEGYSVSREKKERFSLILESASTNQTSMYLCASSLIRGSTDTQYFGPGTRLTVL.